This T cell receptor (beta chain) is drawn from a study of regulatory T cells in long-lasting Graves disease. Study-level points and caveats: Examination was confined to peripheral blood, excluding thyroid tissue.

Libraries of TCR beta came from iRepertoire HTBI primers plus Arm-PCR of CDR3 regions. MiXCR was run by TCRdb on the multiplex PCR reads, yielding one entry per CDR3 protein. The sample lists about 610,000 distinct CDR3 sequences, roughly 16% seen once, with around 12% in the top ten. Time point reported: newly diagnosed GD, antithyroid drugs for less than 3 months. PBMC RNA was the source of the TCR library. Recruitment took place at an endocrinology department in Xi'an, China. This clonotype occurred many times. Its specificity is unknown. CDR1 and CDR2 (germline): MNHEY, SMNVEV (reference sequence). The CDR3 is 15 amino acids. V gave up 5 bases and J gave up 1 base, with 14 bases separating them. Separately, the same data were catalogued under a study of T cells in Graves' hyperthyroidism and ophthalmopathy. That study reports: Carried out on the TCR CDR3, a first-round RT-PCR used the HTBI primer set. The authors' 13 V-J model separated ophthalmopathy from stable hyperthyroidism.

The chain combines TRBV27 with TRBJ1-2; D is undetermined. The receptor was isolated from a young man with Graves disease. The sequencing here drew on peripheral blood mononuclear cells (PBMCs), taken at new diagnosis, from a patient treated with antithyroid drugs. The CDR3 sequence is CASSPNIGDNYGYTF. DNA of the CDR3: TGTGCCAGCAGTCCCAACATAGGCGATAACTATGGCTACACCTTC.